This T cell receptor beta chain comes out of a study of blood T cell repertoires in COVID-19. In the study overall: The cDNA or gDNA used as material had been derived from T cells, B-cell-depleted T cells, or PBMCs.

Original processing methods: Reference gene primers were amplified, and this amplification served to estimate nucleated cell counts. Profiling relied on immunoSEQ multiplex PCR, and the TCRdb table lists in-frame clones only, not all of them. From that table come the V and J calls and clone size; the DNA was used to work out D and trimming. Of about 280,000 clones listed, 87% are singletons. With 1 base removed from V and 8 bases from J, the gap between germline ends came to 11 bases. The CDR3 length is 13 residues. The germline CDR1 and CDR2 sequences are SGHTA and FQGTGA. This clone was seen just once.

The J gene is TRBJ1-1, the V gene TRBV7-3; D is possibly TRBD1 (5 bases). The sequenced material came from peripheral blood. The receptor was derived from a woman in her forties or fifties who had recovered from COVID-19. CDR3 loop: CASSLRPTDEAFF. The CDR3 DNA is TGTGCCAGCAGCTTAAGACCGACAGACGAAGCTTTCTTT.